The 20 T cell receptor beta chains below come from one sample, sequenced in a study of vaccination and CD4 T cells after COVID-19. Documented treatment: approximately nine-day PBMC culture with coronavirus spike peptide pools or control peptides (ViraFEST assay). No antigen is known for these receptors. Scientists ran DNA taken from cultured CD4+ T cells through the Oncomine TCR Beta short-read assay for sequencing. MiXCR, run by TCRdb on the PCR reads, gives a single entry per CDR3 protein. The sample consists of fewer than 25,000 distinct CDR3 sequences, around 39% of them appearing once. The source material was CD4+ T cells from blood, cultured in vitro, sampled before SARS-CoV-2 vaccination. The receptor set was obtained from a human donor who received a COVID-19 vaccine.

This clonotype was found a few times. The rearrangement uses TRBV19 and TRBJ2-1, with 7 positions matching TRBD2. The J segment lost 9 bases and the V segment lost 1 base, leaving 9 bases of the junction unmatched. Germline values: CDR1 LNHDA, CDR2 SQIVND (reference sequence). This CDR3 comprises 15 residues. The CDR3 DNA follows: TGTGCCAGTAGTATAGTCGGGGGGAGGGTGGGTGAGCAGTTCTTC. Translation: CASSIVGGRVGEQFF.

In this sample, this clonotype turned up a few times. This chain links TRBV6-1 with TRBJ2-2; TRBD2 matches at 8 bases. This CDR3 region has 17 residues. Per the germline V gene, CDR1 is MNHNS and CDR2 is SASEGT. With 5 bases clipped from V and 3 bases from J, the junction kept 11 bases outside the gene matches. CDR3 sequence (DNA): TGTGCCAGCAGTCCTGGGACGGGGGGGACATACACCGGGGAGCTGTTTTTT. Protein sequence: CASSPGTGGTYTGELFF.

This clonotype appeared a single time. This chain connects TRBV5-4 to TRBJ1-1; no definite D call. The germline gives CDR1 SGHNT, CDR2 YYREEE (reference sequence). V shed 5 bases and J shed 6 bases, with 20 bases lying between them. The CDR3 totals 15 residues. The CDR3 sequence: CASRPYNPGRSEAFF. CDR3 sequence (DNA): TGTGCCAGCAGACCTTATAACCCGGGGAGGTCTGAAGCTTTCTTT.

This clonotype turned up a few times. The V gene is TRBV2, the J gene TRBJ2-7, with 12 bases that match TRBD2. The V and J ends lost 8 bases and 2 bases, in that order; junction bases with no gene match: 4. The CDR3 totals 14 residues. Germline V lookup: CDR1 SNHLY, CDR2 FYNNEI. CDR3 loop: CASQLAGGPYEQYF. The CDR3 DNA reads TGTGCCAGCCAACTAGCGGGGGGCCCCTACGAGCAGTACTTC.

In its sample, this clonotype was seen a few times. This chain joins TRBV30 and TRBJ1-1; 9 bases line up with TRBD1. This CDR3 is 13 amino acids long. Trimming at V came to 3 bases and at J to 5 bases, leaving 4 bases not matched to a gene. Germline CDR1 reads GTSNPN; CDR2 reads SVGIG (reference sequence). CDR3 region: CAWRDRGRTEAFF. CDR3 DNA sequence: TGTGCCTGGAGGGACAGGGGCAGGACTGAAGCTTTCTTT.

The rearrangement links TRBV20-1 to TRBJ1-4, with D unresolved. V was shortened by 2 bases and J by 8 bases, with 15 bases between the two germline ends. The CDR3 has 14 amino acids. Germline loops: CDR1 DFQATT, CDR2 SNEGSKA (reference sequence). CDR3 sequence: CSARWRTFGEKLFF. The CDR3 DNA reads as TGCAGTGCTAGATGGCGTACATTTGGGGAAAAACTGTTTTTT.

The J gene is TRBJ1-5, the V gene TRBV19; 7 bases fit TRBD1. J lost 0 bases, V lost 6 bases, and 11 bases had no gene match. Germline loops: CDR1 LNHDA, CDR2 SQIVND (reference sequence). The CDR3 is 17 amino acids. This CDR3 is CASSDREPGYSNQPQHF. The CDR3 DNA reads TGTGCCAGTAGCGACAGGGAACCGGGTTATAGCAATCAGCCCCAGCATTTT.

The CDR3 loop is CSARATGEAVGQYF. DNA for the CDR3: TGCAGTGCTAGAGCGACAGGGGAGGCGGTGGGGCAGTACTTC. The chain has TRBV20-1 and TRBJ2-7; 8 bases line up with TRBD1. V lost 1 base and J lost 9; bases outside the gene matches: 11. In germline, CDR1 is DFQATT, CDR2 SNEGSKA (reference sequence). There are 14 residues in the CDR3.

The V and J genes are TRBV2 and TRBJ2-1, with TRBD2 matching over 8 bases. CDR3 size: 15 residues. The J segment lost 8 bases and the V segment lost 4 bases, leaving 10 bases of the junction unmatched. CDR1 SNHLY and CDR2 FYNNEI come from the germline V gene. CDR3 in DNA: TGTGCCAGCAGTGCTGTAGCGGGGAGAATGGATGAGCAGTTCTTC. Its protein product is CASSAVAGRMDEQFF.

DNA for the CDR3: TGTGCCAGCAGTCAAGGACGTGATTCACCCCTCCACTTT. Translating it yields CASSQGRDSPLHF. The V and J genes are TRBV6-1 and TRBJ1-6; D unclear. Germline values: CDR1 MNHNS, CDR2 SASEGT. The ends were cut back, 5 bases at V and 8 bases at J, with 10 bases in the middle. The CDR3 length is 13 residues.

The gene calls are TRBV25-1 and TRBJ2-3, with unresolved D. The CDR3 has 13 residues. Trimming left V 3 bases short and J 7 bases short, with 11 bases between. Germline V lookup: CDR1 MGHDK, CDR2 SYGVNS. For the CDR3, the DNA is TGTGCCAGCAGTGAGGCAGCCTCAAATACGCAGTATTTT. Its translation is CASSEAASNTQYF.

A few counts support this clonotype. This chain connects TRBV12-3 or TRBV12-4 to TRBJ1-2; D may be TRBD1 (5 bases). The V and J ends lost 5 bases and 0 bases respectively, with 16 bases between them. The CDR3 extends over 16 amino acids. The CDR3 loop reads CASSRRGPRSNYGYTF. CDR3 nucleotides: TGTGCCAGCAGTCGCCGGGGCCCTCGATCTAACTATGGCTACACCTTC.

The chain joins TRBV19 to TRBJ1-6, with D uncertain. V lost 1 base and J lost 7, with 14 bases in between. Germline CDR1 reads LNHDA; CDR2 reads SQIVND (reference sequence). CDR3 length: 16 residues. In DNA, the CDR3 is TGTGCCAGTAGTATAGGTGGACGGCCCAACAATTCACCCCTCCACTTT. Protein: CASSIGGRPNNSPLHF.

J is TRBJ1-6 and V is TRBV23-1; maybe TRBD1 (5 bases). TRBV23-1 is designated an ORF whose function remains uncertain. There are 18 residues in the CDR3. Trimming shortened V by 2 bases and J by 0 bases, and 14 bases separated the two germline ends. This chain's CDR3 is CASSQPRTLSSYNSPLHF. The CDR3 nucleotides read TGCGCCAGCAGTCAACCTCGGACACTGAGCTCCTATAATTCACCCCTCCACTTT.

The CDR3 protein is CASSLGGSVTRQYF. The CDR3 DNA follows: TGTGCCAGCAGTTTAGGGGGGTCTGTTACCCGGCAGTACTTC. The J gene is TRBJ2-7, the V gene TRBV12-3 or TRBV12-4; D may correspond to TRBD1 or TRBD2 (5 bases each). V was clipped by 1 base and J by 9 bases, with 16 bases between them. The CDR3 contains 14 residues.

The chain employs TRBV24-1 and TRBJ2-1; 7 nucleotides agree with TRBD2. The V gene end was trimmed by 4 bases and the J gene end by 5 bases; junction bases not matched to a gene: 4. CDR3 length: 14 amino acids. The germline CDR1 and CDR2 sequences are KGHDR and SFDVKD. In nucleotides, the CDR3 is TGTGCCACCAGTGACCCCCGGGGGGACAATGAGCAGTTCTTC. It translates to CATSDPRGDNEQFF.

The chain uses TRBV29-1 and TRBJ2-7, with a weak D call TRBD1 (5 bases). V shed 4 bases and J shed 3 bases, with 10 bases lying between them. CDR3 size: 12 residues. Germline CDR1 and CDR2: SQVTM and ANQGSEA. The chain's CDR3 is CSVVREGYEQYF. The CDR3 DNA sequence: TGCAGCGTTGTCAGGGAAGGCTACGAGCAGTACTTC.

The CDR3 nucleotides are TGTGCCAGCAGCTTACAGGGCTCCTATGGCTACACCTTC. Its translation: CASSLQGSYGYTF. V and J are TRBV7-2 and TRBJ1-2; D is perhaps TRBD1 (5 bases). Germline V gene data show CDR1 as SGHTA and CDR2 as FQGNSA. This CDR3 region has 13 residues. Trimming shortened V by 2 bases and J by 4 bases, and 8 bases separated the two germline ends.

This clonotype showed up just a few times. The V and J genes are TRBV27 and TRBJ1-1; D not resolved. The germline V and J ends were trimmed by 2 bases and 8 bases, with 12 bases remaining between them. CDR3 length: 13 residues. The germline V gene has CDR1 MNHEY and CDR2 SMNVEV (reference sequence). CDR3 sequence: CASSLVGGAEAFF. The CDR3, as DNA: TGTGCCAGCAGTTTAGTGGGAGGAGCCGAAGCTTTCTTT.

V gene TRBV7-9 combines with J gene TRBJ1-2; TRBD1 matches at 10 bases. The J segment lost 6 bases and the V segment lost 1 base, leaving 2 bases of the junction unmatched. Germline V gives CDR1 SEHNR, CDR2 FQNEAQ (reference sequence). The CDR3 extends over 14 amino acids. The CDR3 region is CASSLVDRGHGYTF. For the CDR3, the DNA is TGTGCCAGCAGCTTAGTTGACAGGGGGCATGGCTACACCTTC.